The source of this TCR beta chain is a study of regulatory T cells in long-lasting Graves disease. According to the study, TCR beta libraries were built with iRepertoire HTBI primers and CDR3-region Arm-PCR. TCRdb analysed the multiplex PCR reads with MiXCR anew, one entry per CDR3 protein. Found here are about 430,000 distinct CDR3 sequences, roughly a fifth of them singletons; the top ten hold around an eighth. J gave up 8 bases and V 0 bases, and 4 bases lay outside the gene matches. The CDR3 totals 15 residues. The germline gives CDR1 SGHRS, CDR2 YFSETQ. Time point reported: persistent/refractory GD, antithyroid drugs over 5 years with positive TRAb. RNA isolated from PBMCs was used to make the TCR library. This clonotype was observed a handful of times.

The clonotype originates from a female donor with Graves disease. This material consisted of peripheral blood mononuclear cells (PBMCs), taken when the disease was refractory, from a patient treated with antithyroid drugs. The chain is built from TRBV5-1 and TRBJ1-5; 11 bases agree with TRBD1. This chain's CDR3 is CASSLGDRGSEPQHF. The CDR3 DNA follows: TGCGCCAGCAGCTTGGGGGACAGGGGGTCTGAGCCCCAGCATTTT.